This note documents a single TCR beta chain sequence. These data are taken from a study of blood T cell repertoires in COVID-19. Study as a whole: The United States, Italy and Spain were the sources of the acute and convalescent COVID-19 samples. T cells, B-cell-depleted T cells, or PBMCs provided the cDNA or gDNA that served as material.

The CDR3 contains 17 residues. V was cut by 6 bases and J by 5 bases, with 25 bases left in between. Germline values: CDR1 MDHEN, CDR2 SYDVKM. How the authors handled the data: Amplifying reference gene primers gave estimates of nucleated cell counts. Sequencing used immunoSEQ multiplex PCR; TCRdb keeps in-frame clones, though not all of them. Clone size and V and J calls were adopted from that table, with D and trimming inferred from the DNA. In the table there are about 59,000 clones, approximately 79% of which are singletons. The origin of this receptor is a man in his 60s with acute or convalescent COVID-19. The V call is TRBV28, the J call TRBJ2-5; D may be TRBD1 (6 bases). The specimen was peripheral blood. CDR3 amino acids: CASSQGTGAGETETQYF. The CDR3 nucleotides are TGTGCCAGCAGCCAAGGTACCGGGGCAGGGGAGACCGAGACCCAGTACTTC. The full variable domain, its missing parts supplied by reference TRBV28 and TRBJ2-5, is DVKVTQSSRYLVKRTGEKVFLECVQDMDHENMFWYRQDPGLGLRLIYFSYDVKMKEKGDIPEGYSVSREKKERFSLILESASTNQTSMYLCASSQGTGAGETETQYFGPGTRLLVL.